These T cell receptor beta chains were read from a single sample in a study of T cells in Graves' hyperthyroidism and ophthalmopathy. Each CDR3 protein is one row after TCRdb ran MiXCR on the multiplex PCR reads. Here the sample spans about 350,000 distinct CDR3 sequences, less than 20% being singletons. The sample taken for sequencing was blood. The receptor set was obtained from a woman aged 35 to 49 with Graves' ophthalmopathy. Each CDR3 is given without its conserved first and last residue.

TRBV6-1	TRBJ2-4	ASSLRLAGGGAKNIQY
TRBV6-1	TRBJ1-6	ASSTRASPLH
TRBV15	TRBJ1-3	ATSRDQGATGLNTIY
TRBV30	TRBJ1-2	AWRTGPNYGYT
TRBV7-9	TRBJ2-7	ASSFRRADEQY
TRBV11-2	TRBJ2-2	ASSLVPRTSGSSGELF
TRBV20-1	TRBJ1-2	SARDSGQLNYGYT
TRBV7-3	TRBJ1-2	ASSWGAEGYT
TRBV6-4	TRBJ1-2	ASNSAPGNPNGYT
TRBV7-6	TRBJ2-5	ASSVVPNQETQY
TRBV5-1	TRBJ2-6	ASSLTGPRANVLT